Following are 3 T cell receptor beta chains from one sample sequenced in a study of T cell responses to AZD1222 COVID-19 vaccine (dated by TCRdb to about 2021). The library was prepared using the immunoSEQ multiplex PCR assay. The table comes from immuneACCESS by way of TCRdb, which keeps in-frame sequences with V and J called. Part of the clones is missing from these tables; in studies checked, under half for an unresolved V gene and the rest for unknown reasons. Present in this sample are 90,000 to 150,000 clones, 87% of which were seen just once. The ten most abundant clones make up about 2.5% of the sample. The time point label, read with the paper, signifies: about 28 days (+/-7) after the second vaccine dose. The source was peripheral blood, collected 28 days after the second AZD1222 dose. The receptors originated from an adult who received the AZD1222 COVID-19 vaccine.

V usage is TRBV29-1 and J usage is TRBJ2-3; D not resolved. CDR1 and CDR2 from the germline V gene are SQVTM and ANQGSEA. CDR3 size: 12 residues. V was cut by 4 bases and J by 5 bases, with 10 bases left in between. CDR3 sequence (DNA): TGCAGCGTTGGTGGTGGCGGAGATACGCAGTATTTT. Amino acid sequence: CSVGGGGDTQYF.

Only one count was recorded for this clone. CDR3 loop: CASSQDINRGGNIQYF. Written as DNA, the CDR3 is TGCGCCAGCAGCCAAGATATTAACAGGGGCGGGAACATTCAGTACTTC. This sequence joins TRBV4-3 and TRBJ2-4; 7 positions agree with TRBD1. CDR3 length equals 16 residues. Germline assignment: CDR1 LGHNA and CDR2 YSLEER. V gave up 0 bases and J gave up 7 bases; unmatched junction bases: 9.

This chain connects TRBV30 to TRBJ1-5, with D perhaps TRBD1 (5 bases). This CDR3 is 14 amino acids long. Deletions cut 2 bases from V and 3 bases from J, with 11 bases between. Per the germline V gene, CDR1 is GTSNPN and CDR2 is SVGIG (reference sequence). In nucleotides, the CDR3 is TGTGCCTGGAGTCCCGGGGGGTACAATCAGCCCCAGCATTTT. This sequence encodes CAWSPGGYNQPQHF. Supplemented by reference TRBV30 and TRBJ1-5, the full variable domain reads SQTIHQWPATLVQPVGSPLSLECTVEGTSNPNLYWYRQAAGRGLQLLFYSVGIGQISSEVPQNLSASRPQDRQFILSSKKLLLSDSGFYLCAWSPGGYNQPQHFGDGTRLSIL.